This TCR beta chain was sequenced for a study of graft-versus-host responses after intestinal transplantation (dated by TCRdb to the early 2020s). Concerning the study at large: Multivisceral, liver-intestinal, or isolated intestinal transplants were received by the recipients. All recipients received anti-thymocyte globulin induction followed by maintenance tacrolimus and steroids for approximately 3 years. After intestinal transplantation, graft-versus-host and host-versus-graft alloreactive T cell clones in the graft, circulation and bone marrow were tracked using bulk TCR-beta CDR3 sequencing. To identify alloreactive clones, pre-transplant mixed lymphocyte reaction products were sequenced and then compared with unstimulated pre-transplant donor and recipient T cells. A cohort of 24 intestinal transplant recipients, including one retransplant, was enrolled, and a few patients lacking pretransplant specimens were excluded. A peak of at least 4% donor T cells among recipient peripheral blood mononuclear cells was the definition used for donor T cell macrochimerism. Samples from three later patients were sequenced in-house on an Illumina MiSeq with MiXCR processing rather than by the commercial service.

As encoded in the germline V gene, CDR1 is MDHEN while CDR2 is SYDVKM. From the cysteine through the phenylalanine, the CDR3 covers 13 amino acids. The retained sequence is limited to the CDR3, 39 bases, with the frame set at the first base. V is reduced by 5 bases and J by 5 bases, leaving a spacing of 12 bases between them. The method behind the library was the immunoSEQ multiplex PCR assay. For most patients, genomic DNA was isolated with the Qiagen DNeasy Blood and Tissue Kit and sent frozen to Adaptive Biotechnologies for TCR sequencing. High-throughput TCR-beta CDR3 sequencing of genomic DNA from most patients was performed by Adaptive Biotechnologies. The authors processed their data as follows. TCR sequencing data for over 15 patients were retrieved from Adaptive's ImmunoSEQ software; three other patients were processed with MiXCR and VDJtools. To correct CD4 versus CD8 sorting errors, sequences present in both subsets at a frequency ratio below 5:1 were removed. CDR3 nucleotide sequences shared between donor and recipient were removed because their origin could not be assigned. To count as alloreactive, a clone needed at least 2-fold expansion over unstimulated cells and a minimum CFSE-low frequency of 0.002% (template counts) or 0.001% (read counts). Mappable clones were those detected in sequenced pre-transplant spleen, lymph node, or MLR CFSE-low populations of the donor or recipient. Cumulative frequency of alloreactive clones was calculated as a percentage of all sequences weighted by copy number. As stored in TCRdb, this immuneACCESS dataset retains in-frame rearrangements with V and J assigned. A fraction of the clones does not appear; measured against another copy, unresolved V genes explain less than half of the discrepancy, and the remainder lacks a known reason. The V and J calls and the clone size are those of that table, but D and trimming were determined from the DNA. This sample has some 90,000 clones in its table, and more than 90% of those were observed once. The biggest ten clones account for 0.3% to 0.35% of the sample.

With respect to this clone: The clone's antigen remains unknown. Per-base qualities were not stored, and no clone one base away is much larger.

Explained via the paper, the time point label denotes: cells obtained before transplantation from donor or recipient. CD3+CD4+ and CD3+CD8+ populations were FACS-sorted from unstimulated pre-transplant donor and recipient cells taken from spleen or lymph nodes. Overall study outcomes, separate from this receptor: In patients with donor T cell macrochimerism, the allografts had high GvH to HvG T cell clonal ratios. GvH clones were found in recipient bone marrow, and some of the GvH clones appeared earlier in ileal mucosa or blood, which is consistent with an intestinal mucosal origin. Peak levels of circulating GvH clones were associated with declines in HvG clones early after transplant. The conclusions were limited by the relatively low number and heterogeneity of the intestinal transplant patients.

The specimen was unstimulated CD4+ T cells sorted from spleen or lymph node cells, collected before intestinal transplant. The V and J genes are TRBV28 and TRBJ2-5; no D gene can be assigned with confidence. The sequence derives from a human donor who received an intestinal transplant. The CDR3: CASSPRPVETQYF. The nucleotide sequence reads TGTGCCAGCAGTCCCCGACCCGTGGAGACCCAGTACTTC.